This T cell receptor (beta chain) was obtained from a study of cytomegalovirus exposure and HLA in healthy donors. The overall study: As an earlier analysis found, around 190 million T cells yielded about 120 million unique TCR beta sequences.

In the PCR, 60 Vbeta and 13 Jbeta primers were used. The protocol was immunoSEQ multiplex PCR, while the TCRdb copy is restricted to in-frame clones and leaves out a portion. In the table there are under 200,000 clones, about 77% of which are singletons. CDR3 length equals 12 residues. Germline lookup yields CDR1 LNHDA and CDR2 SQIVND (reference sequence). V was pared by 10 bases and J by 3 bases, with 12 bases between. This clone came up a few times. The chain carries TRBV19 and TRBJ1-2, with a possible D match to TRBD1 (5 bases). This TCR was recovered from a woman aged 40 to 50 in good health and CMV-seropositive. Sequencing used PBMCs. The CDR3 reads CATASGDYGYTF. CDR3 nucleotide sequence: TGTGCCACTGCCTCGGGGGACTATGGCTACACCTTC.